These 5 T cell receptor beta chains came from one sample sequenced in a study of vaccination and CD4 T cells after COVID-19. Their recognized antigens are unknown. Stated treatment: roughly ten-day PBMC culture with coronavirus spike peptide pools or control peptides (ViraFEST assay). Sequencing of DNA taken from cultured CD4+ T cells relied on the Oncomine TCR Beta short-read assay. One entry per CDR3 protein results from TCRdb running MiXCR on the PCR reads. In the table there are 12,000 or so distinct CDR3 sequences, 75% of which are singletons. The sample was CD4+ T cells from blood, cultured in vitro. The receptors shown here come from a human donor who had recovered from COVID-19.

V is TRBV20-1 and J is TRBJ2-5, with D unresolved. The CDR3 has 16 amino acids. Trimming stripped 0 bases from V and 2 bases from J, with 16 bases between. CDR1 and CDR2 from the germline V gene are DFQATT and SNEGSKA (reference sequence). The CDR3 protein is CSARDSRRITQETQYF. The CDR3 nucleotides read TGCAGTGCTAGAGATTCCCGGAGAATCACTCAAGAGACCCAGTACTTC.

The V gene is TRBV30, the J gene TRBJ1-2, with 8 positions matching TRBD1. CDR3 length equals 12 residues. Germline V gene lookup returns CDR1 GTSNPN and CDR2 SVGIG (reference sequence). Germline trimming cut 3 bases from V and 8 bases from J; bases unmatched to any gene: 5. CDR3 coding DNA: TGTGCCTGGAGGGACAGGGCTCCCGGCTACACCTTC. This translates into CAWRDRAPGYTF.

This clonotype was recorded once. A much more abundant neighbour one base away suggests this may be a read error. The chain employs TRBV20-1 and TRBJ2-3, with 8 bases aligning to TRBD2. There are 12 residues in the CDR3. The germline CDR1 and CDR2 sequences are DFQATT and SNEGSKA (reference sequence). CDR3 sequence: CSAVPGGDMQYF. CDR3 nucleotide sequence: TGCAGTGCAGTACCCGGGGGGGATATGCAGTATTTT.

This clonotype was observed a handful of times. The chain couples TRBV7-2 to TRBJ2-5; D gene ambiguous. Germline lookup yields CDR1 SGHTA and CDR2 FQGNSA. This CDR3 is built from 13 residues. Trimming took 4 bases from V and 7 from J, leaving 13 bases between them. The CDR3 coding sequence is TGTGCCAGCAGCTCCTCTATCCAGGCGACCCAGTACTTC. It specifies CASSSSIQATQYF. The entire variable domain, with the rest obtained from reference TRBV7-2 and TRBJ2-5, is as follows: GAGVSQSPSNKVTEKGKDVELRCDPISGHTALYWYRQSLGQGLEFLIYFQGNSAPDKSGLPSDRFSAERTGGSVSTLTIQRTQQEDSAVYLCASSSSIQATQYFGPGTRLLVL.

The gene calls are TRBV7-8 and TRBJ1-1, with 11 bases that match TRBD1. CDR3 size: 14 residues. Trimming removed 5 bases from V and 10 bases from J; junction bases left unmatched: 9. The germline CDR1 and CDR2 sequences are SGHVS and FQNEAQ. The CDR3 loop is CASSTGQGAGGAFF. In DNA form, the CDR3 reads TGTGCCAGCAGCACAGGACAGGGGGCTGGTGGAGCTTTCTTT.